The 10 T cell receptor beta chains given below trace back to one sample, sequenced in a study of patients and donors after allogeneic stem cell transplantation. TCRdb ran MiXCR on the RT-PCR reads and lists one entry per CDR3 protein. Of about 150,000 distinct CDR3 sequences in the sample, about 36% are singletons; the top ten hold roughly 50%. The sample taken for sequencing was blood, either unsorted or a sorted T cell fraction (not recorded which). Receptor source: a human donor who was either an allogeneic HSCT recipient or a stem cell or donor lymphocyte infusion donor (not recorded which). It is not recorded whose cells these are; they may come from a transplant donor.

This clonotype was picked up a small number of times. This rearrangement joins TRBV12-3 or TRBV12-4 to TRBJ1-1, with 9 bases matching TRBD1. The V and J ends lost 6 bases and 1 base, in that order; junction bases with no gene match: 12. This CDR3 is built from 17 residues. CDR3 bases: TGTGCCAGCAGACATGGGACAGGGTGGCGAACGAACACTGAAGCTTTCTTT. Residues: CASRHGTGWRTNTEAFF.

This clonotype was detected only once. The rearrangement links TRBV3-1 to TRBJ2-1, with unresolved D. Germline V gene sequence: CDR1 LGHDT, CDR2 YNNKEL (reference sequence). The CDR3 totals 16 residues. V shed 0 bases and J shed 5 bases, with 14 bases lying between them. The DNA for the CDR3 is TGTGCCAGCAGCCAAGATACGGTCATTCTTCACAATGAGCAGTTCTTC. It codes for CASSQDTVILHNEQFF.

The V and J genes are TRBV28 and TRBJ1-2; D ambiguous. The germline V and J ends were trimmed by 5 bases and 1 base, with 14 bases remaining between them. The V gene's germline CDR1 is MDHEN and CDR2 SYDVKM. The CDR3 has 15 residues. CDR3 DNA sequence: TGTGCCAGCAGTCTACAGAGCCCCCGTAACTATGGCTACACCTTC. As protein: CASSLQSPRNYGYTF.

The CDR3 bases are TGTGCCAGCAGTTCCCAAAACATTCAGTACTTC. Its translation: CASSSQNIQYF. The V and J genes are TRBV12-3 or TRBV12-4 and TRBJ2-4; D remains ambiguous. The V gene lost 4 bases and the J gene lost 5 bases, with 3 bases spanning the gap. The CDR3 spans 11 residues.

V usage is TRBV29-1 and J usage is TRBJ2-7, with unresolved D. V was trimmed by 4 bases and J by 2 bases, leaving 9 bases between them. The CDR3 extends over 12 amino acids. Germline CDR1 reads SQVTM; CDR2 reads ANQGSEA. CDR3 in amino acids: CSVVHGTYEQYF. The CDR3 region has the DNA TGCAGCGTTGTCCACGGCACCTACGAGCAGTACTTC.

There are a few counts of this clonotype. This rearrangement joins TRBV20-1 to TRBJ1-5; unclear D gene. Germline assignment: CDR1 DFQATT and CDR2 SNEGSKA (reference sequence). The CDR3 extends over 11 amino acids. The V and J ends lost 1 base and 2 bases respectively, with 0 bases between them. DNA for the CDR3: TGCAGTGCTAGAGGCAATCAGCCCCAGCATTTT. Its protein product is CSARGNQPQHF.

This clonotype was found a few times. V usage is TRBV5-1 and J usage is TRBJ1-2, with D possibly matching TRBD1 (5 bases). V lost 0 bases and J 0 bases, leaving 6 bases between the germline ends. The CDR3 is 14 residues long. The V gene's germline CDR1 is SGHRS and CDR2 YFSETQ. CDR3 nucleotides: TGCGCCAGCAGCTTGGAGACAGCTAACTATGGCTACACCTTC. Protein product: CASSLETANYGYTF.

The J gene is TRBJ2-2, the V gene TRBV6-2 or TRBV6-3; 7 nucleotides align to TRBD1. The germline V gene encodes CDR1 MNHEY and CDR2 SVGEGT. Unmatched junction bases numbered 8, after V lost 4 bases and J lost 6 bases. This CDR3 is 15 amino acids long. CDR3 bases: TGTGCCAGCAGTTCCCCTTCTCAGGGGGCCGGGGAGCTGTTTTTT. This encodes CASSSPSQGAGELFF.

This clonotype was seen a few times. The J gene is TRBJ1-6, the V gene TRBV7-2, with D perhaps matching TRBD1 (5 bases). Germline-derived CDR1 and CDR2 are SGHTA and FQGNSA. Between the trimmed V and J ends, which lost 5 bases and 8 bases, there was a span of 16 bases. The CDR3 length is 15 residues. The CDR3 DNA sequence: TGTGCCAGCAGCCGTAAGGGGAGGGAAGATTCACCCCTCCACTTT. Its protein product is CASSRKGREDSPLHF.

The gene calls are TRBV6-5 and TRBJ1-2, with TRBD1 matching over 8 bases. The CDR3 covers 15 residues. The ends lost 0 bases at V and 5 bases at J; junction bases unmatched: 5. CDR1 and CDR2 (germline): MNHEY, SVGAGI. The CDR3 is CASSYSGTGGYGYTF. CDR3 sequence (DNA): TGTGCCAGCAGTTACTCTGGGACAGGCGGTTATGGCTACACCTTC.